This T cell receptor (beta chain) originates from a study of T-cell memory formation after mild COVID-19. About the research overall: Across donors, TCR clusters were largely donor specific. General study points: Contracting clones, day 15 to 85, had balanced CD4/CD8, and later expanders favored CD4+. CD4+ contracting clones lay mainly in CM and EM, CD8+ ones in EMRA.

Libraries for TCRalpha and TCRbeta carried sample barcodes and unique molecular identifiers via 5'RACE. One entry per CDR3 protein, called by TCRdb with MiXCR from the 5' RACE reads. The sample holds about 340,000 distinct CDR3 sequences, about an eighth seen once. After removal of 2 bases from V and 7 bases from J, the junction contained 12 bases not matched to a gene. Germline CDR1 reads SGHVS; CDR2 reads FNYEAQ. The CDR3 is made up of 17 amino acids. About this clonotype itself: Its antigen is still unknown.

This TCR derives from a man between 18 and 29 years old who had mild COVID-19 (a few samples of this study predate the infection). Cell type and time point are not known. Sequenced input: PBMCs or a T cell subset sorted from them (not recorded which). This rearrangement joins TRBV7-6 to TRBJ2-1; 9 bases are a match to TRBD2. In DNA, the CDR3 is TGTGCCAGCAGCTTATCGCGGCGACTAGCGGCTTCAAATGAGCAGTTCTTC. It translates to CASSLSRRLAASNEQFF. Full variable domain (missing parts from reference TRBV7-6 and TRBJ2-1): GAGVSQSPRYKVTKRGQDVALRCDPISGHVSLYWYRQALGQGPEFLTYFNYEAQQDKSGLPNDRFSAERPEGSISTLTIQRTEQRDSAMYRCASSLSRRLAASNEQFFGPGTRLTVL.